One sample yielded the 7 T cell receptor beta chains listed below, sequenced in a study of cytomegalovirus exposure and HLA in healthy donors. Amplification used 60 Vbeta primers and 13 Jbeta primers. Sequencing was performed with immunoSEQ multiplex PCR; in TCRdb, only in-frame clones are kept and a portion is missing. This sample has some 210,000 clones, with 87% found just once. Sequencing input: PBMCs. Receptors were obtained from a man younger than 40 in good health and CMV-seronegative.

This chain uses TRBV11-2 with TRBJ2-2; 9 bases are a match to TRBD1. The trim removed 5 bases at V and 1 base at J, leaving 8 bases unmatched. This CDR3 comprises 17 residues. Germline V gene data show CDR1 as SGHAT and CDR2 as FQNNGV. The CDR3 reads CASSPKTGGLNTGELFF. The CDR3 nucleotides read TGTGCCAGCAGCCCCAAGACAGGGGGGTTGAACACCGGGGAGCTGTTTTTT.

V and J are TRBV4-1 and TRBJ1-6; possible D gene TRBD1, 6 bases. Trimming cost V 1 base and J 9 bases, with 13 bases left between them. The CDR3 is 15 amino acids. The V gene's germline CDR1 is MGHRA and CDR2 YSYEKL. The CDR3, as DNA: TGCGCCAGCAGCCAAGGCGGAACAGGGCCTTCACCCCTCCACTTT. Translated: CASSQGGTGPSPLHF.

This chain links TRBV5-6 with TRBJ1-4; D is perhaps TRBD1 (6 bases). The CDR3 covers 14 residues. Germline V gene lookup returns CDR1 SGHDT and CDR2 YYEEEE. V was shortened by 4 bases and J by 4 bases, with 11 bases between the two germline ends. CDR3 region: CASSRGRGNEKLFF. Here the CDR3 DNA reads TGTGCCAGCAGCAGGGGCAGGGGTAATGAAAAACTGTTTTTT.

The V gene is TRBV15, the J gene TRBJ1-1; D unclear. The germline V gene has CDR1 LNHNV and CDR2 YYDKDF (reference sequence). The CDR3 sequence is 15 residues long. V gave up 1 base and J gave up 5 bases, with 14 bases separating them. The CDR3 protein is CATSRGGETGTEAFF. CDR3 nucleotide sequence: TGTGCCACCAGCAGAGGTGGAGAAACGGGGACTGAAGCTTTCTTT.

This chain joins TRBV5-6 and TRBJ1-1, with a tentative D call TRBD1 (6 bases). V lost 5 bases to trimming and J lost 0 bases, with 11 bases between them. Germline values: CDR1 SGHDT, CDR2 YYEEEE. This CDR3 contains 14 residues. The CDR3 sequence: CASSPGQMNTEAFF. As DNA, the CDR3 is TGTGCCAGCAGTCCTGGACAGATGAACACTGAAGCTTTCTTT. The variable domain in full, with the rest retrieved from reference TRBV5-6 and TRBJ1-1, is DAGVTQSPTHLIKTRGQQVTLRCSPKSGHDTVSWYQQALGQGPQFIFQYYEEEERQRGNFPDRFSGHQFPNYSSELNVNALLLGDSALYLCASSPGQMNTEAFFGQGTRLTVV.

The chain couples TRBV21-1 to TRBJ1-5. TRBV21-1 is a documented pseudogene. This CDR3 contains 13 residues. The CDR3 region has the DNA TGTGCCAGCAGCAAAGCCCCGGGGCAGCCCCAGCATTTT. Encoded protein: CASSKAPGQPQHF.

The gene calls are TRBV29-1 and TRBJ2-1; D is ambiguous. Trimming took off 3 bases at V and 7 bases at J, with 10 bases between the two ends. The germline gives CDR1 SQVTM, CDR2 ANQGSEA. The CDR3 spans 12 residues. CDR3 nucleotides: TGCAGCGTTGACACGGAGCTGAATGAGCAGTTCTTC. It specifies CSVDTELNEQFF.